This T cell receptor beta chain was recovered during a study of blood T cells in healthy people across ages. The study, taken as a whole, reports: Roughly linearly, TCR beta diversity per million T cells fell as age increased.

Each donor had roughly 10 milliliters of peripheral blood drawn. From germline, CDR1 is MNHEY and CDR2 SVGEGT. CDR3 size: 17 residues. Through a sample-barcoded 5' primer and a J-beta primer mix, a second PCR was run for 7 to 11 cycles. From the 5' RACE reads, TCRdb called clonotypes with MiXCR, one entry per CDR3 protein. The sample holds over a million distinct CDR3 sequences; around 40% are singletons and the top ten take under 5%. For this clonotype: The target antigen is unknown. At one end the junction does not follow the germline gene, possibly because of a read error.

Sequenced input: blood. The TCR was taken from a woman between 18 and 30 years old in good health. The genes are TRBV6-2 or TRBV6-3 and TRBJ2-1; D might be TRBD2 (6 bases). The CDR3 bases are TGTGCCAGTAGTTACCCCCTCTTTAGCGGTACCACAGGTGAGCAGTTCTTC. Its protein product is CASSYPLFSGTTGEQFF.